This record concerns one T cell receptor beta chain sequence. The antigen is not known. An end of the junction differs from the germline gene, which may be a read error. Treatment noted: roughly nine-day PBMC culture with coronavirus spike peptide pools or control peptides (ViraFEST assay). Once obtained from cultured CD4+ T cells, the DNA was sequenced using the Oncomine TCR Beta short-read assay. TCRdb processed the PCR reads anew with MiXCR; each CDR3 protein has one entry. The sample has approximately 12,000 distinct CDR3 sequences, roughly 73% seen once. This sample was taken from a study of vaccination and CD4 T cells after COVID-19. Whole-study context: The BNT162b2 or mRNA-1273 vaccine was given to participants in two doses. Study results and caveats: Convalescent patients' median share of reactive clones seen only post-vaccination was 70% to 90%. SARS-CoV-2-reactive clonotype medians increased from about 20 to 38, not significantly.

The sample consisted of CD4+ T cells from blood, cultured in vitro. This TCR was recovered from a human donor who had recovered from COVID-19.

The CDR3 region is CANSLIHGTSGYNEQFF. The CDR3 coding sequence is TGTGCCAACAGCTTAATCCACGGGACTAGCGGCTACAATGAGCAGTTCTTC. This chain joins TRBV7-2 and TRBJ2-1; 11 bases map to TRBD2. Germline assignment: CDR1 SGHTA and CDR2 FQGNSA. The CDR3 sequence is 17 residues long.